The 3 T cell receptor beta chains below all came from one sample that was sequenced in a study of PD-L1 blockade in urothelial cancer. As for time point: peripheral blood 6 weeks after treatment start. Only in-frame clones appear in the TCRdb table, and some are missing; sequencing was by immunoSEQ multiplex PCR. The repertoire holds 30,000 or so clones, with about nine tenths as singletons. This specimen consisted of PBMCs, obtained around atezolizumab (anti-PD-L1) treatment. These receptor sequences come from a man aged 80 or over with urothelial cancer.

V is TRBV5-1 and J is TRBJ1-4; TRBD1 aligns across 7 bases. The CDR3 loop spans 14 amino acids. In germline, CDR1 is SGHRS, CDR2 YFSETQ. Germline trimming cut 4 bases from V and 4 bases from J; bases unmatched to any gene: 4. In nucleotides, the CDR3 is TGCGCCAGCAGCCCGGGACAGATTAATGAAAAACTGTTTTTT. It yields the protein CASSPGQINEKLFF. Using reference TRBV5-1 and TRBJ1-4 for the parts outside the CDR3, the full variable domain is KAGVTQTPRYLIKTRGQQVTLSCSPISGHRSVSWYQQTPGQGLQFLFEYFSETQRNKGNFPGRFSGRQFSNSRSEMNVSTLELGDSALYLCASSPGQINEKLFFGSGTQLSVL.

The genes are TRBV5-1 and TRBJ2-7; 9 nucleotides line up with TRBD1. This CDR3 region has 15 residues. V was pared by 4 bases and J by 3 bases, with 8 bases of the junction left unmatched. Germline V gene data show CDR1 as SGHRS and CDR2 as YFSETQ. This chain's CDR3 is CASSLTGGTFYEQYF. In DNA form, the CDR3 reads TGCGCCAGCAGCCTGACAGGGGGAACCTTCTACGAGCAGTACTTC.

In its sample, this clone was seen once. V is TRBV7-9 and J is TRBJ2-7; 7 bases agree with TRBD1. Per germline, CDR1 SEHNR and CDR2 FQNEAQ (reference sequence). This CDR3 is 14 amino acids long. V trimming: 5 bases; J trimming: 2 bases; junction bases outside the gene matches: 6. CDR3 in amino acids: CASSPGQHTYEQYF. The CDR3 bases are TGTGCCAGCAGCCCGGGACAGCATACCTACGAGCAGTACTTC. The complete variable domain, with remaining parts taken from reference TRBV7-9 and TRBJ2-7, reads DTGVSQNPRHKITKRGQNVTFRCDPISEHNRLYWYRQTLGQGPEFLTYFQNEAQLEKSRLLSDRFSAERPKGSFSTLEIQRTEQGDSAMYLCASSPGQHTYEQYFGPGTRLTVT.